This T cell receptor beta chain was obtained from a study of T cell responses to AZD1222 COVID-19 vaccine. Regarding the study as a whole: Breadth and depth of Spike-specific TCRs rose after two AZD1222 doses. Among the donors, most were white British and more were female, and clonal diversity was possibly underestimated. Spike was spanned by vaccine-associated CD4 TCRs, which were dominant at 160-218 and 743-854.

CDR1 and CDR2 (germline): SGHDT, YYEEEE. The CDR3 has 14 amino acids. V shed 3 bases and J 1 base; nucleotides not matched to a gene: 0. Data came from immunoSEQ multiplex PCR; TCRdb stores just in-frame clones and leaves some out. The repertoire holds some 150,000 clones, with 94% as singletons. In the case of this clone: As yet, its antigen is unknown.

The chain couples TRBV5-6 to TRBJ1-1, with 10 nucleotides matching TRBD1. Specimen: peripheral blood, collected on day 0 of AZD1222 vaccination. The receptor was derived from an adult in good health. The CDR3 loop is CASSWTGGNTEAFF. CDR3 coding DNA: TGTGCCAGCAGCTGGACAGGGGGGAACACTGAAGCTTTCTTT.